These 14 T cell receptor beta chains originate from one sample sequenced in a study of OX40 agonist ivuxolimab in advanced cancers. Data came from immunoSEQ multiplex PCR; TCRdb stores just in-frame clones and leaves some out. Of 45,000 to 60,000 clones in the sample, approximately 87% were seen once. The sample in question was CD4+ or CD8+ T cells sorted from blood, obtained in a trial of the OX40 agonist ivuxolimab. These TCRs come from an adult with an advanced solid tumor such as melanoma, head and neck, liver or kidney cancer.

This clone was seen just once. The chain has TRBV4-1 and TRBJ1-2; 8 bases match TRBD1. The CDR3 extends over 19 amino acids. In germline, CDR1 is MGHRA, CDR2 YSYEKL. V gave up 1 base and J gave up 1 base; unmatched junction bases: 14. CDR3 sequence: CASSQVTGTGGWGNYGYTF. The CDR3 nucleotides are TGCGCCAGCAGCCAAGTAACCGGGACAGGCGGGTGGGGTAACTATGGCTACACCTTC.

The chain couples TRBV9 to TRBJ1-4; no definite D call. Trimming removed 4 bases at V and 7 bases at J, with 11 bases between. This CDR3 spans 13 amino acids. From germline, CDR1 is SGDLS and CDR2 YYNGEE. In DNA, the CDR3 is TGTGCCAGCAGCCTCGCCCAAGGTGAAAAACTGTTTTTT. Amino acids: CASSLAQGEKLFF.

The V gene is TRBV11-2, the J gene TRBJ1-2; TRBD1 matches 9 bases. Germline trimming cut 2 bases from V and 7 bases from J; bases unmatched to any gene: 5. CDR3 size: 14 residues. CDR1 is SGHAT and CDR2 is FQNNGV in the germline V gene. CDR3 nucleotides: TGTGCCAGCAGCTTACCCGTGACAGGGGGTGGCTACACCTTC. The encoded protein is CASSLPVTGGGYTF.

The CDR3 nucleotides are TGTGCCAGCAGCCCCGACAGGAATAATTCACCCCTCCACTTT. Translated: CASSPDRNNSPLHF. J is TRBJ1-6 and V is TRBV6-1, with D perhaps TRBD1 (6 bases). CDR1 and CDR2 (germline): MNHNS, SASEGT. The CDR3 extends over 14 amino acids. Trimming shortened V by 6 bases and J by 5 bases, and 11 bases separated the two germline ends.

This sequence joins TRBV5-4 and TRBJ2-7, with 8 nucleotides matching TRBD1. The ends lost 0 bases at V and 3 bases at J; junction bases unmatched: 5. Germline lookup yields CDR1 SGHNT and CDR2 YYREEE (reference sequence). This CDR3 is 15 amino acids long. The chain's CDR3 is CASSLADRENYEQYF. The CDR3 coding sequence is TGTGCCAGCAGCTTGGCGGACAGGGAGAACTACGAGCAGTACTTC.

The chain has TRBV10-3 and TRBJ1-1; 7 bases align to TRBD1. Germline lookup yields CDR1 ENHRY and CDR2 SYGVKD. V dropped 5 bases and J dropped 0; count of bases not matched to a gene: 6. The CDR3 is 15 residues long. The CDR3 protein is CAISPGQLMNTEAFF. Here the CDR3 DNA reads TGTGCCATCAGTCCGGGACAGCTGATGAACACTGAAGCTTTCTTT.

DNA of the CDR3: TGTGCCAGCACCCTGGGTCGGGGGCGCAATGAGCAGTTCTTC. Protein: CASTLGRGRNEQFF. The chain combines TRBV7-9 with TRBJ2-1; possibly TRBD1 or TRBD2 for D (6 bases each). The V end was cut by 7 bases, the J end by 6 bases, with 16 bases between. The CDR3 contains 14 residues. Germline assignment: CDR1 SEHNR and CDR2 FQNEAQ (reference sequence).

The chain links TRBV2 to TRBJ1-1, with TRBD1 matching over 9 bases. Germline CDR1 and CDR2: SNHLY and FYNNEI. V lost 7 bases, J lost 7 bases, and 7 bases stayed unmatched. The CDR3 is 13 amino acids. This CDR3 is CASTTGGGSEAFF. The DNA of the CDR3 is TGTGCCAGCACCACAGGGGGCGGCAGTGAAGCTTTCTTT. Supplemented by reference TRBV2 and TRBJ1-1, the full variable domain reads EPEVTQTPSHQVTQMGQEVILRCVPISNHLYFYWYRQILGQKVEFLVSFYNNEISEKSEIFDDQFSVERPDGSNFTLKIRSTKLEDSAMYFCASTTGGGSEAFFGQGTRLTVV.

The rearrangement links TRBV29-1 to TRBJ2-5; 15 bases are a match to TRBD2. The V gene end was trimmed by 6 bases and the J gene end by 5 bases; junction bases not matched to a gene: 7. CDR3 length equals 15 residues. Germline values: CDR1 SQVTM, CDR2 ANQGSEA. The CDR3, as DNA: TGCAGCGTGGGGACTAGCGGGGGGCGGACTGAGACCCAGTACTTC. Amino acids: CSVGTSGGRTETQYF. Full variable domain (remainder filled in from reference TRBV29-1 and TRBJ2-5): SAVISQKPSRDICQRGTSLTIQCQVDSQVTMMFWYRQQPGQSLTLIATANQGSEATYESGFVIDKFPISRPNLTFSTLTVSNMSPEDSSIYLCSVGTSGGRTETQYFGPGTRLLVL.

The V and J genes are TRBV6-6 and TRBJ2-5, with TRBD1 matching over 7 bases. The length of the CDR3 is 14 residues. Germline CDR1 and CDR2: MNHNY and SVGAGI (reference sequence). With 5 bases clipped from V and 0 bases from J, the junction kept 3 bases outside the gene matches. CDR3 sequence (DNA): TGTGCCAGCAGTGGACAGGCTTACCAAGAGACCCAGTACTTC. Its translation: CASSGQAYQETQYF.

The rearrangement joins TRBV5-1 to TRBJ2-5, with D perhaps matching TRBD1 (5 bases). The germline V and J ends were trimmed by 5 bases and 5 bases, with 10 bases remaining between them. This CDR3 region has 12 residues. Germline V gene sequence: CDR1 SGHRS, CDR2 YFSETQ. The CDR3 DNA reads as TGCGCCAGCAGGCAGGGTGTGGAGACCCAGTACTTC. Its translation is CASRQGVETQYF.

V gene TRBV19 combines with J gene TRBJ1-2; D may be TRBD1 (6 bases). Trimming removed 3 bases at V and 6 bases at J, with 11 bases between. The CDR3 runs 13 residues. Looked up from germline, CDR1 is LNHDA and CDR2 is SQIVND (reference sequence). The CDR3 loop is CASSIRRTDGYTF. The DNA for the CDR3 is TGTGCCAGTAGTATTAGACGGACAGATGGCTACACCTTC. Full variable domain (remainder filled in from reference TRBV19 and TRBJ1-2): DGGITQSPKYLFRKEGQNVTLSCEQNLNHDAMYWYRQDPGQGLRLIYYSQIVNDFQKGDIAEGYSVSREKKESFPLTVTSAQKNPTAFYLCASSIRRTDGYTFGSGTRLTVV.

The rearrangement uses TRBV4-1 and TRBJ2-3, with D hard to call. The CDR3 covers 12 residues. Trimming took off 2 bases at V and 4 bases at J, with 4 bases between the two ends. Germline-derived CDR1 and CDR2 are MGHRA and YSYEKL. DNA of the CDR3: TGCGCCAGCAGCCAATACCCAGATACGCAGTATTTT. Protein: CASSQYPDTQYF.

In this sample, this clone turned up a few times. This chain connects TRBV29-1 to TRBJ1-4; 7 positions agree with TRBD1. The V gene end was trimmed by 4 bases and the J gene end by 8 bases; junction bases not matched to a gene: 10. Per germline, CDR1 SQVTM and CDR2 ANQGSEA. The CDR3 covers 14 residues. The CDR3 is CSVAVTGVGEKLFF. CDR3 nucleotides: TGCAGCGTTGCGGTAACAGGGGTAGGGGAAAAACTGTTTTTT.